This T cell receptor beta chain was obtained from a study of beta chain features in type 1 diabetes. All of the isolated RNA was reverse transcribed, so expressed TCRB transcripts were sequenced. The protocol was immunoSEQ multiplex PCR, while the TCRdb copy is restricted to in-frame clones and leaves out a portion. This sample has 900,000 or so clones, with around a sixth found just once. This clone appeared a few times. Per germline, CDR1 SGHTA and CDR2 FQGNSA. The trim removed 5 bases at V and 1 base at J, leaving 11 bases unmatched. The CDR3 runs to 17 residues. Sequencing was done on a sample of naive CD4+ T cells from blood. The sequence came from a woman aged 18-35 years in good health. This chain joins TRBV7-2 and TRBJ2-3, with 8 bases that match TRBD2. The CDR3 is CASSLQLAVGGTDTQYF. CDR3 nucleotide sequence: TGTGCCAGCAGCCTCCAACTAGCGGTTGGCGGCACAGATACGCAGTATTTT.